This T cell receptor (beta chain) was obtained from a study of T cells in localized non-small cell lung cancer. As concerns this clone: The antigen is not known.

Produced via immunoSEQ multiplex PCR; TCRdb's table is partial and in-frame only. The sample includes 65,000 to 80,000 clones, less than 85% of them seen just once. The study's findings and limits: Detection in adjacent lung was observed for a median roughly 57 of the top 100 tumor clones.

The CDR3 is 13 residues long. Germline V CDR1 and CDR2: SNHLY, FYNNEI. Trimming at V came to 5 bases and at J to 4 bases, leaving 2 bases not matched to a gene. The sample consisted of peripheral blood, taken before any cancer treatment. The chain combines TRBV2 with TRBJ1-3; 7 positions match TRBD1. This receptor was identified in a female donor over 55 with stage I lung adenocarcinoma. The CDR3 DNA sequence: TGTGCCAGCAGTACAGGGGCCGGAAACACCATATATTTT. Protein: CASSTGAGNTIYF.